The 29 T cell receptor beta chains reported below all come from one sample, sequenced in a study of T cell responses to AZD1222 COVID-19 vaccine (dated by TCRdb to about 2021). Explained via the paper, the time point label denotes: about 28 days (+/-7) after the second vaccine dose. The library was obtained by the immunoSEQ multiplex PCR assay. The source is immuneACCESS, and TCRdb retained only in-frame sequences with V and J called. Part of the clones is not carried over; for the studies checked, unresolved V genes explain less than half of this, and the remainder is unexplained. The sample records tens of thousands of clones, about 92% of which are singletons. 5.3% of the sample comes from the top ten. Sequencing was performed on peripheral blood, taken 28 days after the second AZD1222 dose. Receptors were obtained from an adult who received the AZD1222 COVID-19 vaccine.

Details on this clone: This sample also contains other DNA sequences that code for the same CDR3. The V and J genes are TRBV3-1 (or the pseudogene TRBV3-2) and TRBJ1-5; D gene uncertain. Trimming removed 0 bases from V and 5 bases from J, with 5 bases in between. CDR1 and CDR2 from the germline V gene are LGHDT and YNNKEL (reference sequence). This CDR3 contains 13 residues. In DNA form, the CDR3 reads TGTGCCAGCAGCCAAGACAGAGATCAGCCCCAGCATTTT. Translating gives CASSQDRDQPQHF.

Concerning this clone itself: It is unclear where the CDR3 begins or ends on the DNA, so no DNA is shown, and the CDR3 is as TCRdb lists it. CDR3 residues: CASRETGQLHLQPQHF. The V call is TRBV14, the J call TRBJ1-5; whether TRBD1, the table's D call, matches the DNA was not checked. The germline V gene has CDR1 SGHDN and CDR2 FVKESK. Inclusive of both ends, the CDR3 amounts to 16 amino acids.

The chain joins TRBV3-1 (or the pseudogene TRBV3-2) to TRBJ1-4, with D perhaps TRBD1 (5 bases). Germline CDR1 and CDR2: LGHDT and YNNKEL (reference sequence). The CDR3 has 15 amino acids. The V end was cut by 5 bases, the J end by 2 bases, with 12 bases between. The CDR3 nucleotides read TGTGCCAGCAGCACCGGGGGGGAGACTAATGAAAAACTGTTTTTT. This encodes CASSTGGETNEKLFF.

The rearrangement links TRBV5-6 to TRBJ2-1, with D unclear. V was trimmed by 0 bases and J by 3 bases, leaving 10 bases between them. This CDR3 region has 15 residues. Germline V gene data show CDR1 as SGHDT and CDR2 as YYEEEE. CDR3 DNA sequence: TGTGCCAGCAGCTTGGTCGTACTCCTCTACAATGAGCAGTTCTTC. Amino acids: CASSLVVLLYNEQFF. Based on the CDR3 plus reference TRBV5-6 and TRBJ2-1, the full variable domain is DAGVTQSPTHLIKTRGQQVTLRCSPKSGHDTVSWYQQALGQGPQFIFQYYEEEERQRGNFPDRFSGHQFPNYSSELNVNALLLGDSALYLCASSLVVLLYNEQFFGPGTRLTVL.

The DNA for the CDR3 is TGTGCCAGCAGCAAACCAGGAGGGGGAACACCCCTCCACTTT. Its protein is CASSKPGGGTPLHF. This sequence joins TRBV7-9 and TRBJ1-6; D might be TRBD1 (6 bases). From germline, CDR1 is SEHNR and CDR2 FQNEAQ (reference sequence). V was shortened by 5 bases and J by 11 bases, with 16 bases between the two germline ends. The CDR3 totals 14 residues.

This rearrangement joins TRBV27 to TRBJ2-1; a weak D match, TRBD2 (7 bases). This CDR3 region has 17 residues. CDR1 is MNHEY, CDR2 SMNVEV, per germline (reference sequence). Trimming stripped 3 bases from V and 3 bases from J, with 18 bases between. The CDR3 protein is CASSFLSGGAHYNEQFF. In nucleotides, the CDR3 is TGTGCCAGCAGTTTCCTCAGTGGGGGGGCCCACTACAATGAGCAGTTCTTC.

The table lists this clone with a count of one. This chain uses TRBV6-6 with TRBJ1-6, with 9 positions matching TRBD1. This CDR3 spans 15 amino acids. From germline, CDR1 is MNHNY and CDR2 SVGAGI (reference sequence). The V gene end was trimmed by 2 bases and the J gene end by 6 bases; junction bases not matched to a gene: 2. The CDR3 loop reads CASSYRTGVNSPLHF. The CDR3 nucleotides read TGTGCCAGCAGTTACAGGACAGGGGTTAATTCACCCCTCCACTTT.

The chain combines TRBV2 with TRBJ2-1; 12 nucleotides agree with TRBD2. This CDR3 contains 16 residues. Germline V gene data show CDR1 as SNHLY and CDR2 as FYNNEI. Trimming removed 4 bases from V and 1 base from J; junction bases left unmatched: 2. CDR3 residues: CASSGTSGASYNEQFF. Here the CDR3 DNA reads TGTGCCAGCAGTGGGACTAGCGGGGCTTCCTACAATGAGCAGTTCTTC.

V gene TRBV19 combines with J gene TRBJ1-3; 7 nucleotides match TRBD1. Germline assignment: CDR1 LNHDA and CDR2 SQIVND (reference sequence). V was clipped by 9 bases and J by 0 bases; unmatched bases: 5. The length of the CDR3 is 14 residues. This chain's CDR3 is CASARGGSGNTIYF. The CDR3 coding sequence is TGTGCCAGCGCCAGGGGGGGCTCTGGAAACACCATATATTTT.

The rearrangement links TRBV5-1 to TRBJ2-5; 7 bases align to TRBD2. J was trimmed by 0 bases and V by 1 base; bases with no gene match: 0. The CDR3 is made up of 14 amino acids. The germline V gene encodes CDR1 SGHRS and CDR2 YFSETQ. The CDR3 spells CASSLSGNQETQYF. CDR3 nucleotides: TGCGCCAGCAGCTTGAGCGGGAACCAAGAGACCCAGTACTTC.

The chain carries TRBV7-9 and TRBJ1-2; tentatively, D is TRBD1 (5 bases). Between the trimmed V and J ends, which lost 4 bases and 8 bases, there was a span of 17 bases. Germline V lookup: CDR1 SEHNR, CDR2 FQNEAQ (reference sequence). The CDR3 is 14 residues long. This CDR3 reads CASSSRAGEWGYTF. The CDR3 DNA follows: TGTGCCAGCAGCTCCCGGGCGGGGGAGTGGGGCTACACCTTC.

The V call is TRBV12-3 or TRBV12-4, the J call TRBJ1-2, with a tentative D call TRBD1 (5 bases). The CDR3 is made up of 12 amino acids. V dropped 5 bases and J dropped 4 bases, with 8 bases sitting between them. The CDR3 DNA reads as TGTGCCAGCAGTGGGGACGCCTATGGCTACACCTTC. This sequence encodes CASSGDAYGYTF.

CDR3: CASSSTGALDTIYF. The DNA for the CDR3 is TGCGCCAGCAGCTCGACAGGGGCCCTAGACACCATATATTTT. J is TRBJ1-3 and V is TRBV5-1, with 8 bases aligning to TRBD1. V lost 3 bases and J lost 8; bases outside the gene matches: 7. CDR1 and CDR2 from the germline V gene are SGHRS and YFSETQ. The CDR3 covers 14 residues. Looking up the rest from reference TRBV5-1 and TRBJ1-3 gives the full variable domain: KAGVTQTPRYLIKTRGQQVTLSCSPISGHRSVSWYQQTPGQGLQFLFEYFSETQRNKGNFPGRFSGRQFSNSRSEMNVSTLELGDSALYLCASSSTGALDTIYFGEGSWLTVV.

V is TRBV7-9 and J is TRBJ2-1; 16 nucleotides line up with TRBD2. V gave up 5 bases and J gave up 3 bases; unmatched junction bases: 10. Per the germline V gene, CDR1 is SEHNR and CDR2 is FQNEAQ (reference sequence). The CDR3 has 19 amino acids. Here the CDR3 reads CASSGSGTSGGAFYNEQFF. The DNA of the CDR3 is TGTGCCAGCAGCGGGTCCGGGACTAGCGGGGGGGCCTTCTACAATGAGCAGTTCTTC.

The chain combines TRBV7-3 with TRBJ2-1; 9 bases line up with TRBD2. V was clipped by 0 bases and J by 4 bases; unmatched bases: 4. Germline V lookup: CDR1 SGHTA, CDR2 FQGTGA. CDR3 length: 16 amino acids. The CDR3 here is CASSLTAGGHYNEQFF. CDR3 nucleotides: TGTGCCAGCAGCTTAACCGCGGGGGGGCATTACAATGAGCAGTTCTTC.

This chain joins TRBV3-1 (or the pseudogene TRBV3-2) and TRBJ2-5, with TRBD2 identical over 7 bases. With 5 bases clipped from V and 3 bases from J, the junction kept 6 bases outside the gene matches. Germline V gene sequence: CDR1 LGHDT, CDR2 YNNKEL (reference sequence). The length of the CDR3 is 14 residues. CDR3 in amino acids: CASSYTLAEETQYF. In DNA form, the CDR3 reads TGTGCCAGCAGCTACACGCTAGCGGAAGAGACCCAGTACTTC.

This chain connects TRBV5-1 to TRBJ1-6; D is ambiguous. This CDR3 is 15 amino acids long. CDR1 and CDR2 from the germline V gene are SGHRS and YFSETQ. V was shortened by 2 bases and J by 7 bases, with 13 bases between the two germline ends. CDR3 DNA sequence: TGCGCCAGCAGCTTAATGGGCCAGGCAAATTCACCCCTCCACTTT. This codes for CASSLMGQANSPLHF. Full variable domain (missing parts from reference TRBV5-1 and TRBJ1-6): KAGVTQTPRYLIKTRGQQVTLSCSPISGHRSVSWYQQTPGQGLQFLFEYFSETQRNKGNFPGRFSGRQFSNSRSEMNVSTLELGDSALYLCASSLMGQANSPLHFGNGTRLTVT.

The J gene is TRBJ2-7, the V gene TRBV5-8; 14 bases match TRBD2. From germline, CDR1 is SGHTS and CDR2 YDEGEE. After removal of 3 bases from V and 1 base from J, the junction contained 9 bases not matched to a gene. The CDR3 has 18 amino acids. The CDR3 here is CASSWGLAGDPFSYEQYF. CDR3 in DNA: TGTGCCAGCAGCTGGGGACTAGCGGGGGACCCTTTTTCCTACGAGCAGTACTTC.

V is TRBV7-2 and J is TRBJ2-2; TRBD1 is a possible D gene (5 bases). This CDR3 is 15 amino acids long. CDR1 and CDR2 from the germline V gene are SGHTA and FQGNSA. V was pared by 3 bases and J by 2 bases, with 10 bases between. In nucleotides, the CDR3 is TGTGCCAGCAGCTTCAGGGCCCTTAACACCGGGGAGCTGTTTTTT. Encoded protein: CASSFRALNTGELFF. Combining the CDR3 with reference TRBV7-2 and TRBJ2-2 gives the whole variable domain GAGVSQSPSNKVTEKGKDVELRCDPISGHTALYWYRQSLGQGLEFLIYFQGNSAPDKSGLPSDRFSAERTGGSVSTLTIQRTQQEDSAVYLCASSFRALNTGELFFGEGSRLTVL.

The V call is TRBV16, the J call TRBJ1-5; D remains ambiguous. The CDR3 sequence is 13 residues long. Germline values: CDR1 KGHSY, CDR2 FQNENV. V lost 2 bases to trimming and J lost 2 bases, with 4 bases between them. CDR3 sequence: CASSQEGNQPQHF. The CDR3 region has the DNA TGTGCCAGCAGCCAAGAGGGCAATCAGCCCCAGCATTTT.

A few counts support this clone. This chain connects TRBV28 to TRBJ1-5; 7 nucleotides match TRBD1. V gave up 6 bases and J gave up 5 bases; unmatched junction bases: 13. The V gene's germline CDR1 is MDHEN and CDR2 SYDVKM. The CDR3 length is 16 residues. Here the CDR3 reads CASRDVLRGRDQPQHF. The CDR3 coding sequence is TGTGCCAGCAGAGACGTTCTCAGGGGGAGAGATCAGCCCCAGCATTTT.

CDR3 in DNA: TGTGCCAGCAGCTCAGGGGACAGGACTCTTCTCTACAATGAGCAGTTCTTC. As protein: CASSSGDRTLLYNEQFF. The chain carries TRBV11-2 and TRBJ2-1; 8 bases match TRBD1. The CDR3 covers 17 residues. Looked up from germline, CDR1 is SGHAT and CDR2 is FQNNGV. V shed 4 bases, J shed 3 bases, and the junction held 11 bases outside the gene matches.

This clone was detected only a few times. The chain combines TRBV5-1 with TRBJ1-3; weak D call: TRBD1 (5 bases). V lost 6 bases and J 0 bases, leaving 16 bases between the germline ends. CDR1 SGHRS and CDR2 YFSETQ come from the germline V gene. The CDR3 covers 16 residues. CDR3 protein: CASNAGGPSSGNTIYF. CDR3 nucleotide sequence: TGCGCCAGCAATGCTGGGGGTCCATCCTCTGGAAACACCATATATTTT.

The chain carries TRBV15 and TRBJ2-1, with unresolved D. Germline-derived CDR1 and CDR2 are LNHNV and YYDKDF (reference sequence). CDR3 length: 15 residues. Trimming stripped 0 bases from V and 2 bases from J, with 8 bases between. CDR3 DNA: TGTGCCACCAGCAGAGATGTCAGCACCTACAATGAGCAGTTCTTC. The encoded protein is CATSRDVSTYNEQFF.

V and J are TRBV5-1 and TRBJ2-5; a possible D gene is TRBD1 (7 bases). CDR3 size: 13 residues. Trimming left V 5 bases short and J 4 bases short, with 12 bases between. Looked up from germline, CDR1 is SGHRS and CDR2 is YFSETQ. Written as DNA, the CDR3 is TGCGCCAGCAGAAACCAGGGGGGAGAGACCCAGTACTTC. Encoded protein: CASRNQGGETQYF.

The rearrangement joins TRBV6-5 to TRBJ2-2; no reliable D call. The CDR3 has 15 amino acids. Germline V gene sequence: CDR1 MNHEY, CDR2 SVGAGI. V lost 0 bases and J lost 0, with 5 bases in between. CDR3 coding DNA: TGTGCCAGCAGTTACTCCTCCCCGAACACCGGGGAGCTGTTTTTT. This gives the protein CASSYSSPNTGELFF.

This chain connects TRBV7-9 to TRBJ2-1; TRBD2 aligns across 10 bases. This CDR3 has 15 amino acids. V dropped 7 bases and J dropped 9; count of bases not matched to a gene: 12. Germline loops: CDR1 SEHNR, CDR2 FQNEAQ (reference sequence). This CDR3 reads CASTPPIAGGFEQFF. The CDR3 coding sequence is TGTGCCAGCACCCCCCCCATAGCGGGGGGTTTTGAGCAGTTCTTC. Full variable domain (rest looked up from reference TRBV7-9 and TRBJ2-1): DTGVSQNPRHKITKRGQNVTFRCDPISEHNRLYWYRQTLGQGPEFLTYFQNEAQLEKSRLLSDRFSAERPKGSFSTLEIQRTEQGDSAMYLCASTPPIAGGFEQFFGPGTRLTVL.

This clone was recorded only once. V and J are TRBV19 and TRBJ1-5; D ambiguous. The V and J ends lost 6 bases and 9 bases respectively, with 12 bases between them. Germline V lookup: CDR1 LNHDA, CDR2 SQIVND (reference sequence). The CDR3 has 12 amino acids. The CDR3 loop reads CASSPGVVPQHF. As DNA, the CDR3 is TGTGCCAGTAGCCCAGGTGTGGTGCCCCAGCATTTT.

This clone has just a few counts. V is TRBV29-1 and J is TRBJ1-1; unclear D gene. This CDR3 is 11 amino acids long. Germline values: CDR1 SQVTM, CDR2 ANQGSEA. Trimming pared 5 bases from V and 7 bases from J, leaving 11 bases between. CDR3 bases: TGCAGCGTTACGACGGAAGGTGAAGCTTTCTTT. It is translated as CSVTTEGEAFF.